The table lists the clone carrying this T cell receptor (beta chain) with a count of one. The sample originates from a study of blood T cell repertoires in COVID-19. Study details: From T cells, B-cell-depleted T cells, or PBMCs came the material, which was cDNA or gDNA.

The germline V gene encodes CDR1 MNHNS and CDR2 SASEGT. This CDR3 has 17 amino acids. Trimming cost V 1 base and J 7 bases, with 19 bases left between them. Method: immunoSEQ multiplex PCR; TCRdb's copy keeps in-frame clones and lacks some. Of about 73,000 clones in the sample, 65% to 85% are singletons; the top ten hold 1.8%. The V call is TRBV6-1, the J call TRBJ1-4, with D perhaps matching TRBD1 (6 bases). The sequence derives from a woman between 55 and 75 years old with acute or convalescent COVID-19. The sequencing input was peripheral blood. CDR3 in amino acids: CASSEGIQGQRGEKLFF. CDR3 nucleotides: TGTGCCAGCAGTGAAGGTATACAGGGCCAGAGGGGTGAAAAACTGTTTTTT.